This T cell receptor beta chain was sequenced in a study of beta chain features in type 1 diabetes. The germline gives CDR1 SGHAT, CDR2 FQNNGV. The CDR3 contains 15 residues. V lost 1 base to trimming and J lost 1 base, with 5 bases between them. The study, taken as a whole, reports: Diminished insertions and augmented deletions at VDJ junctions characterized type 1 diabetes patients. Within each of all four CD4+ subsets, Type 1 diabetes patients had TCRB CDR3s that were moderately but significantly shorter. Naive, central memory and Treg TCRB repertoires seemed to resemble each other more closely in patients than they did in healthy donors.

A note on this clone: Its antigen is undetermined.

All of the isolated RNA was reverse transcribed, so expressed TCRB transcripts were sequenced. Here immunoSEQ multiplex PCR was the method, and the copy in TCRdb shows in-frame clones only, minus some. The sample shows 65,000 to 85,000 clones, just under 50% of them seen only once. The clonotype originates from a man aged 30 to 45 with type 1 diabetes. Material for sequencing was central memory CD4+ T cells from blood. The chain combines TRBV11-2 with TRBJ2-6; a weak D match, TRBD1 (5 bases). The CDR3 sequence is CASSLAGSGANVLTF. CDR3 nucleotides: TGTGCCAGCAGCTTAGCAGGGTCTGGGGCCAACGTCCTGACTTTC.